This T cell receptor beta chain emerged from a study of vaccination and CD4 T cells after COVID-19. Treatment in this sample: approximately 11-day PBMC culture with coronavirus spike peptide pools or control peptides (ViraFEST assay). Germline V gene lookup returns CDR1 SSHAT and CDR2 FNYEAQ (reference sequence). This CDR3 has 13 amino acids. As regards this clonotype: The antigen remains unidentified. Relative to the germline gene, one junction end is altered; a read error may explain this.

An Oncomine TCR Beta short-read assay was used to sequence the DNA from cultured CD4+ T cells. TCRdb itself ran the PCR reads through MiXCR, one entry per CDR3 protein. Of roughly 13,000 distinct CDR3 sequences listed, 50% to 65% were seen once; the top ten hold 10% to 15%. The chain links TRBV7-7 to TRBJ2-5; a weak D match, TRBD1 (6 bases). Sequenced sample: CD4+ T cells from blood, cultured in vitro. This sequence originates from a human donor who had recovered from COVID-19. The CDR3, as DNA: TGTGCTAGCAGCCTCGACAGGAAAGAGACCCAGTACTTC. It yields the protein CASSLDRKETQYF.